This is a list of T cell receptor beta chains from one sample in a study of monozygotic twins with inflammatory bowel disease. TCRdb reanalyzed the 5' RACE reads and collapses them to one entry per CDR3 protein, without DNA. The sample has more than 350,000 distinct CDR3 sequences, and its top ten clones hold around 2.4%. What was sequenced was blood. The origin of the receptors is a human donor with ulcerative colitis or Crohn's disease, or a healthy co-twin of an affected twin (not recorded which). Each CDR3 is given with its conserved first and last residue.

j_gene: TRBJ1-1
v_gene: TRBV5-1
CDR3aa: CASSTQGVGDTEAFF

j_gene: TRBJ2-7
v_gene: TRBV6-2/TRBV6-3
CDR3aa: CASSSAAGSYEQYF

j_gene: TRBJ1-1
v_gene: TRBV30
CDR3aa: CAWSWDRTFTEAFF

j_gene: TRBJ1-2
v_gene: TRBV7-9
CDR3aa: CASSLEAYGYTF

j_gene: TRBJ2-1
v_gene: TRBV7-2
CDR3aa: CASSPTTGVGEQFF

j_gene: TRBJ2-2
v_gene: TRBV2
CDR3aa: CASRRSGSTGELFF

j_gene: TRBJ2-7
v_gene: TRBV20-1
CDR3aa: CSARDWVAGSAYEQYF

j_gene: TRBJ2-3
v_gene: TRBV7-9
CDR3aa: CASSLATGGSADTQYF

j_gene: TRBJ2-3
v_gene: TRBV27
CDR3aa: CASTRGTSGTDTQYF

j_gene: TRBJ1-2
v_gene: TRBV6-4
CDR3aa: CASPTGKTNYGYTF

j_gene: TRBJ2-2
v_gene: TRBV7-2
CDR3aa: CASSSSGPERGEPFF